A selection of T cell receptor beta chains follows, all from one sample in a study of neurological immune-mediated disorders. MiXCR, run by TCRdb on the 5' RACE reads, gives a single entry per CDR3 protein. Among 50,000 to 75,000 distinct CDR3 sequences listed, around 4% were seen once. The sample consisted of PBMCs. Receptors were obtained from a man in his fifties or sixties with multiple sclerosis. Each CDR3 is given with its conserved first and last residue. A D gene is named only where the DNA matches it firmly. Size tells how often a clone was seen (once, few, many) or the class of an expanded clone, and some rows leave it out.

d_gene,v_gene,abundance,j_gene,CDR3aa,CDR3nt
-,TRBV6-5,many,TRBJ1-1,CASSSLGAYTEAFF,TGTGCCAGCAGTTCCTTGGGGGCTTACACTGAAGCTTTCTTT
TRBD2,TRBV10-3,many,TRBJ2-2,CAISVGSGGSTGELFF,TGTGCCATCAGTGTTGGTAGCGGGGGGTCTACCGGGGAGCTGTTTTTT
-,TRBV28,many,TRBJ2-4,CASSSKKIAKNIQYF,TGTGCCAGCAGTTCGAAAAAGATAGCCAAAAACATTCAGTACTTC
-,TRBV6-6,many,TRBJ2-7,CASSPGPSLYEQYF,TGTGCCAGCAGTCCGGGACCCAGCTTATACGAGCAGTACTTC
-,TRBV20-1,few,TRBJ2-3,CSAGTGAGADTQYF,TGCAGTGCTGGCACGGGGGCGGGGGCAGATACGCAGTATTTT
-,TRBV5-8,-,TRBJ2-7,CASSLGGRRYEQYF,TGTGCCAGCAGCTTGGGTGGACGGAGGTACGAGCAGTACTTC
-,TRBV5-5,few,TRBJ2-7,CASSYAGSYEQYF,TGTGCCAGCAGCTACGCAGGGTCCTACGAGCAGTACTTC
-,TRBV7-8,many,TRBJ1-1,CASSLAMGKGNTEAFF,TGTGCCAGCAGCTTAGCGATGGGGAAGGGGAACACTGAAGCTTTCTTT
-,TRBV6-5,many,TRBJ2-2,CASSRTGEGVLFF,TGTGCCAGCAGCCGAACAGGGGAGGGTGTGCTGTTTTTT
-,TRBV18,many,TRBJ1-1,CASSPIGTVNTEAFF,TGTGCCAGCTCACCCATTGGGACGGTGAACACTGAAGCTTTCTTT